Shown below are 12 T cell receptor beta chains from a single sample sequenced in a study of OX40 agonist ivuxolimab in advanced cancers. TCRdb's table, derived via immunoSEQ multiplex PCR, lists solely in-frame clones and lacks some. The table includes tens of thousands of clones, roughly 88% detected once. The sample consisted of CD4+ or CD8+ T cells sorted from blood, taken in a trial of the OX40 agonist ivuxolimab. These receptors were collected from an adult with an advanced solid tumor such as melanoma, head and neck, liver or kidney cancer.

This clone was seen a few times. The rearrangement links TRBV5-4 to TRBJ2-5; 7 positions agree with TRBD1. The CDR3 covers 14 residues. CDR1 is SGHNT, CDR2 YYREEE, per germline (reference sequence). The V and J ends lost 4 bases and 4 bases, in that order; junction bases with no gene match: 7. CDR3 sequence: CASSLTGSGETQYF. CDR3 nucleotides: TGTGCCAGCAGCCTGACAGGGAGCGGAGAGACCCAGTACTTC.

The chain combines TRBV6-5 with TRBJ2-2, with 7 positions matching TRBD1. Germline assignment: CDR1 MNHEY and CDR2 SVGAGI. With V trimmed by 7 bases and J by 3 bases, 8 bases remained unmatched. The CDR3 consists of 15 residues. CDR3: CASIGGQAYTGELFF. The CDR3 DNA is TGTGCCAGCATAGGTGGACAGGCCTACACCGGGGAGCTGTTTTTT.

This clone showed up just a few times. The chain employs TRBV11-3 and TRBJ2-1; D remains unclear. Germline V gene sequence: CDR1 SGHNT, CDR2 YENEEA. The CDR3 runs to 15 residues. V lost 0 bases to trimming and J lost 3 bases, with 9 bases between them. CDR3 in DNA: TGTGCCAGCAGCTTAGACGGGCAGAGCTACAATGAGCAGTTCTTC. Its protein product is CASSLDGQSYNEQFF.

This chain joins TRBV7-2 and TRBJ2-3; D is unresolved. The CDR3 totals 16 residues. The germline V gene has CDR1 SGHTA and CDR2 FQGNSA. V dropped 6 bases and J dropped 2 bases, with 18 bases sitting between them. CDR3 in amino acids: CASRISTWDVTDTQYF. The CDR3 nucleotides are TGTGCCAGCAGGATAAGTACCTGGGATGTCACAGATACGCAGTATTTT.

V and J are TRBV4-2 and TRBJ1-4; the D is unclear. The germline V and J ends were trimmed by 0 bases and 8 bases, with 16 bases remaining between them. Germline assignment: CDR1 LGHNA and CDR2 YNFKEQ. The CDR3 has 16 residues. In DNA form, the CDR3 reads TGTGCCAGCAGCCAAGAATTCAGCGAGGTTAGGGAAAAACTGTTTTTT. Encoded protein: CASSQEFSEVREKLFF.

The chain is built from TRBV10-3 and TRBJ1-5, with TRBD1 matching over 7 bases. Unmatched junction bases numbered 3, after V lost 6 bases and J lost 4 bases. The CDR3 loop spans 13 amino acids. Germline values: CDR1 ENHRY, CDR2 SYGVKD. CDR3 in amino acids: CAISGTDNQPQHF. As DNA, the CDR3 is TGTGCCATCAGCGGGACAGATAATCAGCCCCAGCATTTT.

The genes are TRBV6-6 and TRBJ2-5; D not resolved. V was cut by 3 bases and J by 2 bases, with 7 bases left in between. This CDR3 has 13 residues. Germline loops: CDR1 MNHNY, CDR2 SVGAGI (reference sequence). CDR3 loop: CASSYPKQETQYF. CDR3 DNA sequence: TGTGCCAGCAGTTATCCCAAGCAAGAGACCCAGTACTTC.

This rearrangement joins TRBV4-1 to TRBJ1-5, with D hard to call. CDR3 length: 16 residues. Germline CDR1 reads MGHRA; CDR2 reads YSYEKL. Trimming shortened V by 0 bases and J by 0 bases, and 9 bases separated the two germline ends. CDR3 amino acids: CASSQEGGYSNQPQHF. The DNA for the CDR3 is TGCGCCAGCAGCCAAGAGGGAGGGTATAGCAATCAGCCCCAGCATTTT.

V and J are TRBV6-5 and TRBJ1-1; no clear D. This CDR3 is built from 12 residues. V lost 4 bases and J lost 7, with 10 bases in between. Looked up from germline, CDR1 is MNHEY and CDR2 is SVGAGI. This CDR3 reads CASSWMDGEAFF. Here the CDR3 DNA reads TGTGCCAGCAGTTGGATGGATGGTGAAGCTTTCTTT.

The chain has TRBV6-6 and TRBJ1-3, with TRBD1 as a possible D gene (6 bases). This CDR3 spans 15 amino acids. Trimming took 0 bases from V and 1 from J, leaving 7 bases between them. CDR1 is MNHNY and CDR2 is SVGAGI in the germline V gene (reference sequence). CDR3 coding DNA: TGTGCCAGCAGTTACTCAGGGGGTTCTGGAAACACCATATATTTT. The encoded protein is CASSYSGGSGNTIYF.

The chain recombines TRBV19 with TRBJ1-5, with D maybe TRBD1 (5 bases). Between the trimmed V and J ends, which lost 3 bases and 0 bases, there was a span of 12 bases. The CDR3 runs to 16 residues. Germline CDR1 is LNHDA and CDR2 is SQIVND (reference sequence). CDR3 coding DNA: TGTGCCAGTAGTATCCGGGACGGACTTAGCAATCAGCCCCAGCATTTT. It translates to CASSIRDGLSNQPQHF.

The chain combines TRBV7-2 with TRBJ2-5; D is ambiguous. The CDR3 sequence is 12 residues long. Germline CDR1 is SGHTA and CDR2 is FQGNSA. The V and J ends lost 5 bases and 5 bases respectively, with 9 bases between them. The CDR3 protein is CASSRPWETQYF. CDR3 in DNA: TGTGCCAGCAGCCGCCCGTGGGAGACCCAGTACTTC.